This T cell receptor beta chain was recorded in a study of shared clonotypes between healthy human individuals. General study points: Incompleteness in sorted-subset sequencing, despite large depth, was shown by rarefaction.

Points on this clone: Its antigen is not identified. Other DNA sequences in this specimen translate into the identical CDR3.

In germline, CDR1 is SNHLY, CDR2 FYNNEI. The V end lost 6 bases, the J end lost 0 bases, and 6 bases lay between the germline ends. CDR3 length: 13 amino acids. At deep level, the assay was performed. Genomic DNA per cell subset filled all wells of several immunoSEQ plates. Sequencing was performed with immunoSEQ multiplex PCR; in TCRdb, only in-frame clones are kept and a portion is missing. There are about 2.5 million clones in the sample; 85% to 95% occur only once, and about 0.41% lies in the top ten. This sequence joins TRBV2 and TRBJ2-1, with no clear D. The sequenced material came from naive CD4+ T cells from PBMCs. The subset is: CD45RA+ positively selected. The source of this sequence is a man younger than 35 in good health. Some clones in this sample may be carry-over from other donors' samples. CDR3 coding DNA: TGTGCCAGCAGAGATAGCTCCTACAATGAGCAGTTCTTC. It encodes CASRDSSYNEQFF.